This TCR beta chain was recorded in a study of spatial heterogeneity in lung cancer. Study-wide context: Alpha-chain sequences were consistently detected less often than beta-chain sequences. Study-level points and caveats: Tumor TCRs that were ubiquitous and expanded showed up in blood more at resection than follow-up.

TCR cDNA molecules were tagged individually, and each one carried a unique molecular identifier. TCRdb itself ran the 5' RACE reads through MiXCR, one entry per CDR3 protein. The data hold some 120,000 distinct CDR3 sequences, with 12% observed a single time. In the case of this clonotype: Its antigen is still unknown.

This CDR3 has 15 amino acids. The germline gives CDR1 LGHDT, CDR2 YNNKEL (reference sequence). Trimming cost V 3 bases and J 5 bases, with 16 bases left between them. Time point here: blood at routine non-recurrence follow-up after resection. Sequencing of whole RNA from tumor, nontumor lung or frozen PBMC involved no sorting. Source: PBMCs, taken at follow-up. The chain is built from TRBV3-1 and TRBJ2-5; D ambiguous. The TCR sequence derives from a male donor with early-stage non-small cell lung cancer. The CDR3 loop reads CASSHYSDLKETQYF. In DNA, the CDR3 is TGTGCCAGCAGCCATTACTCCGATCTTAAGGAGACCCAGTACTTC.